This entry describes one T cell receptor beta chain. Its antigen is not known. One end of the junction fails to match germline, which may point to a read error. These data originate in a study of OX40 agonist ivuxolimab in advanced cancers. Study at large: Therapy given before enrollment (anti-PD-1, anti-PD-L1 or anti-CTLA-4) was allowed, and around 40% had some.

Using immunoSEQ multiplex PCR, the repertoire was profiled, and TCRdb retains in-frame clones only, with some absent. The sample shows about 67,000 clones, about 85% of them seen only once. Study results and limitations: Clonal expansion was seen in CD4+ and CD8+ blood T cells by week 6 at 0.1 to 3.0 mg/kg.

CDR1 is SGHVS, CDR2 FQNEAQ, per germline. The CDR3 is 18 residues long. This chain joins TRBV7-8 and TRBJ2-6; D perhaps matches TRBD2 (6 bases). Specimen: CD4+ or CD8+ T cells sorted from blood, collected in a trial of the OX40 agonist ivuxolimab. The clonotype originates from an adult with an advanced solid tumor such as melanoma, head and neck, liver or kidney cancer. The CDR3 reads CASSPPGLDFSGVNVLTF. In DNA, the CDR3 is TGTGCCAGCAGCCCCCCGGGACTGGATTTCTCTGGGGTCAACGTCCTGACTTTC. Filled out from reference TRBV7-8 and TRBJ2-6, the complete variable domain reads GAGVSQSPRYKVAKRGQDVALRCDPISGHVSLFWYQQALGQGPEFLTYFQNEAQLDKSGLPSDRFFAERPEGSVSTLKIQRTQQEDSAVYLCASSPPGLDFSGVNVLTFGAGSRLTVL.